This T cell receptor beta chain stems from a study of T-cell reconstitution after alpha-beta-depleted transplantation in children. Molecular barcoding with unique molecular identifiers was used for the TCRbeta library. MiXCR, applied by TCRdb to the PCR reads, yields one record per CDR3 protein. The repertoire holds roughly 100,000 distinct CDR3 sequences, with 7.5% to 9% as singletons. The CDR3 runs 13 residues. Trimming removed 1 base from V and 12 bases from J; junction bases left unmatched: 4. In germline, CDR1 is SGHAT, CDR2 FQNNGV. The clonotype comes from a boy aged 2-15 years with acute lymphoblastic leukemia, due to receive a stem cell transplant. The material was PBMCs, obtained before TCRalphabeta/CD19-depleted stem cell transplant. The rearrangement joins TRBV11-2 to TRBJ2-1; the match to TRBD1 covers 9 bases. CDR3 protein: CASSLGTGVTQFF. In nucleotides, the CDR3 is TGTGCCAGCAGCTTAGGGACAGGGGTGACGCAGTTCTTC.